Described below is a single T cell receptor (beta chain) sequence and its context. Authors' data handling: Amplified reference gene primers provided the basis for estimating nucleated cell counts. Measured with immunoSEQ multiplex PCR; TCRdb has only the in-frame clones, and not every one. The V and J calls and clone size are taken from that table; D and trimming were inferred from the DNA. The profile covers 200,000 or so clones, with about 80% appearing a single time and approximately 2.5% taken by the ten largest. Germline-derived CDR1 and CDR2 are SQVTM and ANQGSEA. V trimming: 6 bases; J trimming: 7 bases; junction bases outside the gene matches: 5. The CDR3 contains 13 residues. This sample is part of a study of blood T cell repertoires in COVID-19.

The receptor was isolated from a woman aged 60-75 years with acute or convalescent COVID-19. Sample: peripheral blood. The J gene is TRBJ1-4, the V gene TRBV29-1, with 10 bases matching TRBD1. CDR3 in amino acids: CSVIRDRGEKLFF. Here the CDR3 DNA reads TGCAGCGTAATCCGGGACAGGGGTGAAAAACTGTTTTTT. Drawing the rest from reference TRBV29-1 and TRBJ1-4, the complete variable domain is SAVISQKPSRDICQRGTSLTIQCQVDSQVTMMFWYRQQPGQSLTLIATANQGSEATYESGFVIDKFPISRPNLTFSTLTVSNMSPEDSSIYLCSVIRDRGEKLFFGSGTQLSVL.